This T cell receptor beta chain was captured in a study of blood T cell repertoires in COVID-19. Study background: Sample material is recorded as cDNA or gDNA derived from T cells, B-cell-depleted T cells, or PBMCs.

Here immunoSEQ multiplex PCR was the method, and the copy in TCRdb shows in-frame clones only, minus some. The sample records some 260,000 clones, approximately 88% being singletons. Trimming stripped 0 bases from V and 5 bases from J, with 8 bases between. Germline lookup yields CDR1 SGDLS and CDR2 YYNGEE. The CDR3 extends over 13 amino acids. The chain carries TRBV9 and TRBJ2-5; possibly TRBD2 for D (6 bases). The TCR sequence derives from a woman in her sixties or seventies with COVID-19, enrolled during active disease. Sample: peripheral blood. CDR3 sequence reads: CASSVGGRETQYF. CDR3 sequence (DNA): TGTGCCAGCAGCGTAGGTGGGAGGGAGACCCAGTACTTC.